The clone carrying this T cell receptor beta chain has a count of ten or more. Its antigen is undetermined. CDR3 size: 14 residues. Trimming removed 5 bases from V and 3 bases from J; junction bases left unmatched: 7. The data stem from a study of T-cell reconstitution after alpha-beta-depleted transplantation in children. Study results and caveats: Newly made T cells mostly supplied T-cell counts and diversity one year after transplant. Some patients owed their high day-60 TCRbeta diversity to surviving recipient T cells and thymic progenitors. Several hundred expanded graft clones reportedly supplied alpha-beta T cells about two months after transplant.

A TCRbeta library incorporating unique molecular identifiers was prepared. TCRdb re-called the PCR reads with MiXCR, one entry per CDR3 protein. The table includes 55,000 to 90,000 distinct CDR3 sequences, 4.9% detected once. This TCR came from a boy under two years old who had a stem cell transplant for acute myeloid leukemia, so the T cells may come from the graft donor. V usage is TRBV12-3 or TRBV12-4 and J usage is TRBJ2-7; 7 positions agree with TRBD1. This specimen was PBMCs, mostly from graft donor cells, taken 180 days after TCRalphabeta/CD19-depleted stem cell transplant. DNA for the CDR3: TGTGCCAGCAGTCCCCGGGACAGACACTACGAGCAGTACTTC. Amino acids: CASSPRDRHYEQYF.